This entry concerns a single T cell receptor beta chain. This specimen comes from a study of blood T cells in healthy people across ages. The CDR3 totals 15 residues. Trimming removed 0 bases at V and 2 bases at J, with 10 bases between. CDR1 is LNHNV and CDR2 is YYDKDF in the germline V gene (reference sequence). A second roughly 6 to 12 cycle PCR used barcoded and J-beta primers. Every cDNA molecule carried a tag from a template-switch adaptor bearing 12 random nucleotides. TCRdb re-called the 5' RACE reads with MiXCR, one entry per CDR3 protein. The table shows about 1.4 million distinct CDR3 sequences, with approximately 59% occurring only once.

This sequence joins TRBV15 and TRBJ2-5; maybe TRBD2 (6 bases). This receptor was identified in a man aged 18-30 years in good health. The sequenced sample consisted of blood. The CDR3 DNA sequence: TGTGCCACCAGCAGAGATGGGGGGTGGCAAGAGACCCAGTACTTC. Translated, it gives CATSRDGGWQETQYF.